The 22 T cell receptor beta chains presented below share a single source sample, sequenced in a study of Graves' ophthalmopathy and Graves' hyperthyroidism. The authors amplified TCR beta CDR3 regions from RNA transcripts. Second-round multiplex PCR came after a first-round RT-PCR that employed HTBI primers. TCRdb re-called the multiplex PCR reads with MiXCR, one entry per CDR3 protein. The sample records 650,000 to 800,000 distinct CDR3 sequences, about 41% being singletons. The sequencing input was peripheral blood. Receptors were obtained from an adult man with Graves' ophthalmopathy.

A few counts support this clonotype. CDR3 residues: CASSQGSGSYDEQYF. CDR3 nucleotide sequence: TGCGCCAGCAGCCAAGGTAGCGGGAGTTATGACGAGCAGTACTTC. This chain links TRBV4-1 with TRBJ2-7; 9 positions match TRBD2. V gave up 1 base and J gave up 5 bases; unmatched junction bases: 6. The CDR3 loop spans 15 amino acids. Germline lookup yields CDR1 MGHRA and CDR2 YSYEKL.

Notes on this clonotype: This may be a read error, as it is one base from a much larger clone. The rearrangement joins TRBV6-2 or TRBV6-3 to TRBJ1-1; a possible D gene is TRBD1 (5 bases). CDR3 size: 17 residues. Germline CDR1 reads MNHEY; CDR2 reads SVGEGT. The CDR3 DNA reads TGTGCCAGCAGTTTAAGGTCGTCAGGGTTCGGGAACACTGAAGCTTCCTTT. Its protein is CASSLRSSGFGNTEASF.

Only a few counts were recorded for this clonotype. V usage is TRBV4-3 and J usage is TRBJ1-1; unclear D gene. With 0 bases removed from V and 6 bases from J, the gap between germline ends came to 20 bases. Germline V gives CDR1 LGHNA, CDR2 YSLEER. This CDR3 has 17 amino acids. CDR3 protein: CASSQDYLKVWLSEAFF. CDR3 nucleotides: TGCGCCAGCAGCCAAGATTACTTAAAGGTCTGGCTCTCTGAAGCTTTCTTT.

This clonotype came up once. The chain joins TRBV7-9 to TRBJ1-2; possibly TRBD1 for D (5 bases). Germline-derived CDR1 and CDR2 are SEHNR and FQNEAQ (reference sequence). The V end lost 3 bases, the J end lost 4 bases, and 15 bases lay between the germline ends. The CDR3 is made up of 15 amino acids. CDR3 residues: CASSFTRDLPYGYTF. The CDR3 nucleotides read TGTGCCAGCAGCTTCACCAGGGATCTTCCCTATGGCTACACCTTC. Using reference TRBV7-9 and TRBJ1-2 for the parts outside the CDR3, the full variable domain is DTGVSQNPRHKITKRGQNVTFRCDPISEHNRLYWYRQTLGQGPEFLTYFQNEAQLEKSRLLSDRFSAERPKGSFSTLEIQRTEQGDSAMYLCASSFTRDLPYGYTFGSGTRLTVV.

This clonotype was counted at least ten times. The genes are TRBV12-3 or TRBV12-4 and TRBJ2-7; 7 positions match TRBD2. Trimming took 6 bases from V and 4 from J; bases not matched to a gene: 12. The CDR3 has 15 amino acids. The CDR3 protein is CASSQAGRANYEQYF. CDR3 DNA sequence: TGTGCCAGCAGCCAAGCGGGGAGGGCCAATTACGAGCAGTACTTC.

This clonotype was observed once. The chain carries TRBV19 and TRBJ2-1, with D uncertain. The V and J ends lost 1 base and 8 bases respectively, with 9 bases between them. Germline V gives CDR1 LNHDA, CDR2 SQIVND (reference sequence). The CDR3 length is 13 residues. CDR3 DNA sequence: TGTGCCAGTAGTATAGTGTGGAAGGATGAGCAGTTCTTC. Translation gives CASSIVWKDEQFF.

Many counts were recorded for this clonotype. V is TRBV7-2 and J is TRBJ1-1, with D perhaps TRBD1 (6 bases). Trimming shortened V by 6 bases and J by 3 bases, and 11 bases separated the two germline ends. The CDR3 is 13 amino acids. CDR1 is SGHTA and CDR2 is FQGNSA in the germline V gene. The CDR3 DNA reads TGTGCCAGCAGTTACAGGGTAGACACTGAAGCTTTCTTT. It specifies CASSYRVDTEAFF.

Many counts were recorded for this clonotype. The germline gene is not matched at one end of the junction; a read error may be the cause. V is TRBV6-1 and J is TRBJ1-5; D not certain. The CDR3 length is 13 residues. The germline gives CDR1 MNHNS, CDR2 SASEGT. This chain's CDR3 is CASREGSHQPQHF. As DNA, the CDR3 is TGTGCCAGCAGGGAAGGGTCCCATCAGCCCCAGCATTTT.

V is TRBV5-1 and J is TRBJ2-2; perhaps TRBD2 as D (6 bases). The CDR3 runs to 12 residues. CDR1 SGHRS and CDR2 YFSETQ come from the germline V gene. Trimming removed 3 bases from V and 7 bases from J, with 7 bases in between. CDR3 sequence (DNA): TGCGCCAGCAGCTGGACTAACGGGGAGCTGTTTTTT. This sequence encodes CASSWTNGELFF. The full variable domain, completed using reference TRBV5-1 and TRBJ2-2, is KAGVTQTPRYLIKTRGQQVTLSCSPISGHRSVSWYQQTPGQGLQFLFEYFSETQRNKGNFPGRFSGRQFSNSRSEMNVSTLELGDSALYLCASSWTNGELFFGEGSRLTVL.

CDR3 protein: CASSHRQGFQETQYF. The CDR3 bases are TGTGCCAGCAGCCACAGACAGGGCTTCCAAGAGACCCAGTACTTC. The rearrangement joins TRBV7-2 to TRBJ2-5, with 7 bases lining up with TRBD1. This CDR3 region has 15 residues. V shed 5 bases and J 1 base; nucleotides not matched to a gene: 7. CDR1 is SGHTA and CDR2 is FQGNSA in the germline V gene. Combining the CDR3 with reference TRBV7-2 and TRBJ2-5 gives the whole variable domain GAGVSQSPSNKVTEKGKDVELRCDPISGHTALYWYRQSLGQGLEFLIYFQGNSAPDKSGLPSDRFSAERTGGSVSTLTIQRTQQEDSAVYLCASSHRQGFQETQYFGPGTRLLVL.

This clonotype was counted at least ten times. The V call is TRBV7-9, the J call TRBJ2-5; perhaps TRBD1 as D (5 bases). Germline lookup yields CDR1 SEHNR and CDR2 FQNEAQ (reference sequence). V was clipped by 6 bases and J by 5 bases, with 19 bases between them. CDR3 length: 15 residues. The CDR3 DNA reads TGTGCCAGCAGACCACCCCAACAGGTGCGGGAGACCCAGTACTTC. It encodes CASRPPQQVRETQYF.

This clonotype occurred a few times. The V gene is TRBV20-1, the J gene TRBJ2-7; TRBD2 aligns across 12 bases. CDR1 DFQATT and CDR2 SNEGSKA come from the germline V gene (reference sequence). The ends lost 3 bases at V and 0 bases at J; junction bases unmatched: 3. CDR3 length: 15 amino acids. The CDR3 DNA follows: TGCAGTGCTAGTCGACTAGCGGGAGCCTCCTACGAGCAGTACTTC. Its translation: CSASRLAGASYEQYF.

This clonotype was counted a few times. The chain employs TRBV16 and TRBJ1-4; possible D gene TRBD1, 5 bases. Trimming cost V 1 base and J 8 bases, with 23 bases left between them. The V gene's germline CDR1 is KGHSY and CDR2 FQNENV. This CDR3 region has 18 residues. The CDR3 region has the DNA TGTGCCAGCAGCCAATATGACTCTGGGGCCTCCGGCGGAGAAAAACTGTTTTTT. This encodes CASSQYDSGASGGEKLFF.

This clonotype was detected a few times. This chain connects TRBV6-9 to TRBJ2-7; D gene ambiguous. Germline CDR1 and CDR2: MNHGY and SVAAGI. V lost 3 bases, J lost 4 bases, and 10 bases lay in between. CDR3 length: 13 residues. The CDR3 sequence: CASSYLPDYEQYF. Here the CDR3 DNA reads TGTGCCAGCAGTTACTTACCTGATTACGAGCAGTACTTC.

This clonotype was seen only a few times. The rearrangement joins TRBV4-3 to TRBJ2-7; TRBD2 aligns across 9 bases. CDR1 and CDR2 from the germline V gene are LGHNA and YSLEER. Trimming at V came to 1 base and at J to 4 bases, leaving 5 bases not matched to a gene. The CDR3 runs to 15 residues. This chain's CDR3 is CASSQGERGDYEQYF. The CDR3, as DNA: TGCGCCAGCAGCCAAGGCGAGCGGGGGGATTACGAGCAGTACTTC.

The chain has TRBV9 and TRBJ2-2; D is unresolved. The CDR3 spans 14 residues. Germline loops: CDR1 SGDLS, CDR2 YYNGEE. Trimming took 4 bases from V and 5 from J, leaving 12 bases between them. The CDR3 loop reads CASSPPTRTGELFF. In nucleotides, the CDR3 is TGTGCCAGCAGCCCCCCAACTCGGACCGGGGAGCTGTTTTTT.

This clonotype was detected ten times or more. The V gene is TRBV12-3 or TRBV12-4, the J gene TRBJ1-2; D not certain. V lost 7 bases to trimming and J lost 4 bases, with 13 bases between them. The CDR3 is 13 residues long. This CDR3 reads CASKSGSTYGYTF. The CDR3, as DNA: TGTGCCAGCAAGAGTGGCAGTACCTATGGCTACACCTTC.

This clonotype came up a few times. This chain joins TRBV7-2 and TRBJ2-7; no firm D call. CDR3 size: 12 residues. The V end was cut by 5 bases, the J end by 4 bases, with 9 bases between. Germline V gene data show CDR1 as SGHTA and CDR2 as FQGNSA. The CDR3 nucleotides are TGTGCCAGCAGCCAGCTAGGGTACGAGCAGTACTTC. The encoded protein is CASSQLGYEQYF.

The chain employs TRBV7-3 and TRBJ1-2; D is uncertain. The germline V gene encodes CDR1 SGHTA and CDR2 FQGTGA. Trimming removed 6 bases from V and 8 bases from J, with 16 bases in between. The length of the CDR3 is 13 residues. For the CDR3, the DNA is TGTGCCAGCAGTGCTAGGACTTCGCACGGCTACACCTTC. It translates to CASSARTSHGYTF.

Of note for this clonotype: The missing conserved phenylalanine or tryptophan at the end of this CDR3 makes a read error likely. V is TRBV19 and J is TRBJ1-1, with D hard to call. Trimming left V 5 bases short and J 10 bases short, with 23 bases between. CDR3 length: 15 residues. Germline CDR1 is LNHDA and CDR2 is SQIVND (reference sequence). This chain's CDR3 is CASSSAETVTRGAFS. The CDR3 bases are TGTGCCAGTAGTTCGGCCGAGACCGTCACCCGAGGAGCTTTCTCT.

The V gene is TRBV25-1, the J gene TRBJ2-2; no clear D. The CDR3 extends over 16 amino acids. V dropped 4 bases and J dropped 3 bases, with 15 bases sitting between them. Germline-derived CDR1 and CDR2 are MGHDK and SYGVNS. This CDR3 is CASSARPQADTGELFF. As DNA, the CDR3 is TGTGCCAGCAGTGCTAGGCCCCAGGCCGACACCGGGGAGCTGTTTTTT.

This clonotype was detected many times. V gene TRBV10-3 combines with J gene TRBJ1-1, with D tentatively TRBD1 (5 bases). The CDR3 length is 14 residues. Germline-derived CDR1 and CDR2 are ENHRY and SYGVKD. The ends were cut back, 4 bases at V and 1 base at J, with 10 bases in the middle. The CDR3 sequence is CAISVDSGNTEAFF. The CDR3 nucleotides are TGTGCCATCAGTGTCGACAGCGGGAACACTGAAGCTTTCTTT.